These T cell receptor beta chains were read from a single sample in a study of T cells after yellow fever vaccination. TCRdb re-called the 5' RACE reads through MiXCR, storing one row per CDR3 protein. The sample has 450,000 to 650,000 distinct CDR3 sequences; around an eighth are singletons. The sequencing used PBMCs, collected on the day of the yellow fever booster vaccination. Receptors originate from a man aged 25-45 years who received the YFV17D yellow fever vaccine. CDR3s leave out the opening cysteine and the closing phenylalanine or tryptophan.

V gene	J gene	CDR3 protein
TRBV9	TRBJ2-2	ASSPRGPNTGELF
TRBV11-2	TRBJ2-7	ASSPLWANSYEQY
TRBV5-1	TRBJ2-3	ASSLGTPEDTQY
TRBV6-1	TRBJ1-5	ASSETGYSNQPQH
TRBV7-2	TRBJ2-4	ASSLETLLAKNIQY
TRBV7-2	TRBJ2-2	ASSWDRQSTGELF
TRBV12-3/TRBV12-4	TRBJ1-2	ASSLNANYGYT
TRBV27	TRBJ1-4	ASGPRGGNEKLF
TRBV6-2/TRBV6-3	TRBJ2-1	AASRAHEQF
TRBV5-1	TRBJ2-2	ASSPTAGVAGELF
TRBV2	TRBJ2-5	ASTYLQGAGETQY
TRBV20-1	TRBJ2-1	SARDRGLAGEKLYNEQF
TRBV12-3/TRBV12-4	TRBJ2-3	ASSLGQPADTQY
TRBV2	TRBJ2-1	AKRTGGSEQF
TRBV25-1	TRBJ1-2	ASSGGQFYGYT
TRBV27	TRBJ1-1	ASSSRQGVDTEAF
TRBV5-1	TRBJ2-7	ASSIDRGSYEQY